This TCR beta chain was found in a study of blood T cell repertoires in COVID-19 (dated by TCRdb to the early 2020s). Regarding the complete study: The collaborator samples originated in the United States, Italy and Spain and spanned the acute and convalescent phases of COVID-19. The repertoires were made available in a free public database intended to serve as a resource for research on the immune response to SARS-CoV-2. The material from the prospective study consisted of cDNA or gDNA derived from T cells, B-cell-depleted T cells, or PBMCs. Subjects who had been exposed to COVID-19, were actively infected with it, or had recovered from it provided the deeply sampled blood TCRbeta repertoires that made up the dataset. The sample metadata nearly always contained a de-identified subject ID, COVID-19 status, age in years and sex. HLA class I and class II types, where available, came from metadata supplied by the sample provider rather than from assay-based typing. The samples were drawn from the first 160 participants of the ongoing ImmuneRACE study and from over 950 subjects provided by 6 global collaborators. The investigation overall reported the following: How much clinical and demographic metadata was included differed by source and by participant, and the metadata was provided uncurated.

The immunoSEQ Assay, a bias-controlled multiplex PCR, was used to amplify TCRbeta CDR3 regions from genomic DNA. In the paper's pipeline: The number of nucleated cells in each sample was estimated by amplification of reference gene primers within the assay. Sequence reads were collapsed and filtered to measure the absolute abundance of every unique TCRbeta CDR3 rearrangement. For each sample, productive Simpson clonality was calculated as the square root of Simpson's diversity index over productive rearrangements. Held by TCRdb, this immuneACCESS table contains in-frame sequences only and omits some clones. Under half of the omission traces to an unresolved V gene where checked; the cause of the rest is unknown. Clonal size and the V and J genes are those of that table, whereas D and trimming came from the DNA. The sample table contains under 110,000 clones; only one count was recorded for around 85% of them. Of the sample, approximately 2% falls within the top ten clones.

Based on the germline V gene (reference sequence), the CDR1 and CDR2 sequences are LGHDT and YNNKEL. Counted from cysteine to phenylalanine, this CDR3 has 14 amino acids. Left in the record is the CDR3 DNA by itself, 42 bases read in frame from the first base. The germline V and J ends show losses of 4 bases and 0 bases respectively, and no gene match explains 1 base of the junction. The collaborating institutions used their own protocols to collect whole blood in K2EDTA tubes. For TCRbeta analysis, collaborator samples were shipped as frozen whole blood, as isolated PBMCs, or as DNA extracted from either sample type. As concerns this clone: The target of this receptor is not known. No qualities accompany the bases; no much larger clone lies one base away.

The clonotype comes from a woman in her 70s with active or convalescent COVID-19. The rearrangement joined TRBV3-1 (or the pseudogene TRBV3-2) to TRBJ1-1; the central 8 bases match TRBD1. Sample: peripheral blood. At the DNA level, the sequence is TGTGCCAGCAGCCCAGGGGGCATGAACACTGAAGCTTTCTTT. Its coded protein is CASSPGGMNTEAFF.